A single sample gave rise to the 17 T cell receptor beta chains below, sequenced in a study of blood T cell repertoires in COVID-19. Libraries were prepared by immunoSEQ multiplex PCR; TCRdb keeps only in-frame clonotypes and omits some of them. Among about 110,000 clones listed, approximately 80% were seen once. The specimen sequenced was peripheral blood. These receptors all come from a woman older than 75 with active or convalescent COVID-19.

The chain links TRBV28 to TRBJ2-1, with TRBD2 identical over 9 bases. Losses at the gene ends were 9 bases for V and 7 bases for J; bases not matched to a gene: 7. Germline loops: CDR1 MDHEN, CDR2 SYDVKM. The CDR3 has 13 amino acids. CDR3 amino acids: CASTSGWENEQFF. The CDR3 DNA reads TGTGCCAGTACTAGCGGGTGGGAGAATGAGCAGTTCTTC.

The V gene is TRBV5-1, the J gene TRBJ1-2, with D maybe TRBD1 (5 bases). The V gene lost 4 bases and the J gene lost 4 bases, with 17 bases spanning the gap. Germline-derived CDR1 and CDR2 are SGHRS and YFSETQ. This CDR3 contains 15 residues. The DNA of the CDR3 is TGCGCCAGCAGCCTCCAGGGCCCCTGGGCCTATGGCTACACCTTC. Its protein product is CASSLQGPWAYGYTF.

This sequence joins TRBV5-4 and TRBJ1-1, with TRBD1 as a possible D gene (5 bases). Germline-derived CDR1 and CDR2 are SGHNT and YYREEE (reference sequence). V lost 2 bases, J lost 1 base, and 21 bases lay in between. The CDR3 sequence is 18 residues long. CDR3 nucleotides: TGTGCCAGCAGCTTTAAATTTCCAACGGACACGACGAACACTGAAGCTTTCTTT. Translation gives CASSFKFPTDTTNTEAFF.

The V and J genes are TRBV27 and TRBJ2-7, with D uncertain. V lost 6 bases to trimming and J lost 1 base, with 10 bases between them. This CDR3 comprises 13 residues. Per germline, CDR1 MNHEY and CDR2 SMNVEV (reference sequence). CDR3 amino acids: CASSHDISYEQYF. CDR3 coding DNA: TGTGCCAGCAGCCATGACATTTCCTACGAGCAGTACTTC.

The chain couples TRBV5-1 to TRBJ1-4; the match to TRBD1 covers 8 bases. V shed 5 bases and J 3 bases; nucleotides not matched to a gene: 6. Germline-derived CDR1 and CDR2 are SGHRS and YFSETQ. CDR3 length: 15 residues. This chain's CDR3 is CASSVGQGANEKLFF. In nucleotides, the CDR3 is TGCGCCAGCAGTGTAGGACAGGGTGCTAATGAAAAACTGTTTTTT. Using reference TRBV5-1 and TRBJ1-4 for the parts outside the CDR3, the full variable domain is KAGVTQTPRYLIKTRGQQVTLSCSPISGHRSVSWYQQTPGQGLQFLFEYFSETQRNKGNFPGRFSGRQFSNSRSEMNVSTLELGDSALYLCASSVGQGANEKLFFGSGTQLSVL.

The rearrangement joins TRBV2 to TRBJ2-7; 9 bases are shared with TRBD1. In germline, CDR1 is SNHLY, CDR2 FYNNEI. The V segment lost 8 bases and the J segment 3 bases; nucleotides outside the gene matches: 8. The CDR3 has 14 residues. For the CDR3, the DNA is TGTGCCAGCTACCCGGGACAGGGTGTCTACGAGCAGTACTTC. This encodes CASYPGQGVYEQYF.

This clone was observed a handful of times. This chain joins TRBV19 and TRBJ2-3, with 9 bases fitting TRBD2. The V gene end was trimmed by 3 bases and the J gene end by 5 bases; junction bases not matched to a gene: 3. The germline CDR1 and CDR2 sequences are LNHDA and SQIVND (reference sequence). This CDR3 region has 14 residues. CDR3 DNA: TGTGCCAGTAGTATCGGACTAGCGCGAGATACGCAGTATTTT. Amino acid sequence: CASSIGLARDTQYF.

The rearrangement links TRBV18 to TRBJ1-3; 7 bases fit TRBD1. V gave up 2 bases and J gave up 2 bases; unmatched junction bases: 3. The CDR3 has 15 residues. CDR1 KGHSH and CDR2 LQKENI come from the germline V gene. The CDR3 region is CASSPDRAAGNTIYF. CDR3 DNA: TGTGCCAGCTCACCAGACAGGGCGGCTGGAAACACCATATATTTT.

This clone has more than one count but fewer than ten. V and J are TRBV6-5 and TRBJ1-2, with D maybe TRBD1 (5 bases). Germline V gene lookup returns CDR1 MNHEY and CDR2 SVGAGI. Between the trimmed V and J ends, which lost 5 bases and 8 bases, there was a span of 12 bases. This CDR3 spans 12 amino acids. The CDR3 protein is CASSTGPGGYTF. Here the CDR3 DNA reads TGTGCCAGCAGTACAGGTCCCGGAGGCTACACCTTC.

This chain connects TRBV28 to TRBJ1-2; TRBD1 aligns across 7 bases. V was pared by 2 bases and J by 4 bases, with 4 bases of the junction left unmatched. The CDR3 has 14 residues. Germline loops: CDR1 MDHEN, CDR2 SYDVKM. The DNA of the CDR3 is TGTGCCAGCAGTTTAGGACAGGCCTTCTATGGCTACACCTTC. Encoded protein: CASSLGQAFYGYTF.

The CDR3 coding sequence is TGTGCCAGCAGCTCCACTAGCGGGGGCTCCTACAATGAGCAGTTCTTC. Amino acid sequence: CASSSTSGGSYNEQFF. The chain links TRBV7-3 to TRBJ2-1, with 11 bases fitting TRBD2. The CDR3 is 16 residues long. Germline V lookup: CDR1 SGHTA, CDR2 FQGTGA. The V gene end was trimmed by 4 bases and the J gene end by 0 bases; junction bases not matched to a gene: 2.

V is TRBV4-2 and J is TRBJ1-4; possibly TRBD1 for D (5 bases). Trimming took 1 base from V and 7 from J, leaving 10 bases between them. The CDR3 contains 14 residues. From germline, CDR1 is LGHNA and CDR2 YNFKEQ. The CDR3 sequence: CASSQAGGGEKLFF. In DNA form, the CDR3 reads TGTGCCAGCAGCCAAGCCGGGGGTGGTGAAAAACTGTTTTTT.

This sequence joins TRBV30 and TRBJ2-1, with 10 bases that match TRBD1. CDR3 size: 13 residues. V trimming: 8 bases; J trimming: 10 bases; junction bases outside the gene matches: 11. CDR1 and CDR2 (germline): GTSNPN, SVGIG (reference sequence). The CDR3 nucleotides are TGTGCCACCCGGGACAGGGGTGTTCGGGAGCAGTTCTTC. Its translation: CATRDRGVREQFF.

The CDR3 bases are TGTGCCAGCAGGCAGCCGGGACAGGGCAAATACGAGCAGTACTTC. This translates into CASRQPGQGKYEQYF. The chain links TRBV27 to TRBJ2-7; 9 nucleotides agree with TRBD1. The germline V gene encodes CDR1 MNHEY and CDR2 SMNVEV (reference sequence). V was pared by 6 bases and J by 4 bases, with 10 bases of the junction left unmatched. The length of the CDR3 is 15 residues.

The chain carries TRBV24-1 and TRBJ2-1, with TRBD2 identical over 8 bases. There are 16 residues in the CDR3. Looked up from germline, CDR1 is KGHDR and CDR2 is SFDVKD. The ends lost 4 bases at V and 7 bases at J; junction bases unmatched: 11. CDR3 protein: CATSDSGSAIYNEQFF. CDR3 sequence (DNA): TGTGCCACCAGTGACAGCGGGAGTGCCATTTATAATGAGCAGTTCTTC.

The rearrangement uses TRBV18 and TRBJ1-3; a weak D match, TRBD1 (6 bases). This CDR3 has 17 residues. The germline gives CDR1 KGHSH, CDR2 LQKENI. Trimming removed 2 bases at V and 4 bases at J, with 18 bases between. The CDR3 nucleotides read TGTGCCAGCTCACCAAGTCTCGACAGGAGAGAAGGAAACACCATATATTTT. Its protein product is CASSPSLDRREGNTIYF.

In nucleotides, the CDR3 is TGTGCCAGCAGTCATTTAGCGGGAGGTTCTTCTGATGAGCAGTTCTTC. This codes for CASSHLAGGSSDEQFF. The rearrangement links TRBV7-9 to TRBJ2-1; 10 bases are shared with TRBD2. Germline V CDR1 and CDR2: SEHNR, FQNEAQ (reference sequence). J lost 8 bases, V lost 6 bases, and 13 bases had no gene match. The CDR3 is 16 amino acids.